Listed below are T cell receptor beta chains from one sample, sequenced in a study of identical twins. Using its own MiXCR run on the 5' RACE reads, TCRdb lists one record per CDR3 protein. Counted here are fewer than 900,000 distinct CDR3 sequences, roughly 20% occurring once; the ten biggest clones make up around 13%. These data were also filed under a second study, of T cells expressing NK-cell markers.

Sequenced input: PBMCs. These receptors came from a woman in her late teens or twenties in good health. The CDR3 runs from the conserved cysteine through the conserved F or W. D genes are given only for firm matches. Rows may omit the clone size; those that give it use once, few, many or a size class.

V gene,J gene,D gene,clone size,CDR3 protein,CDR3 DNA
TRBV20-1,TRBJ1-2,-,-,CSAPERGFNGYTF,TGCAGTGCTCCCGAGCGGGGTTTTAATGGCTACACCTTC
TRBV7-2,TRBJ2-7,TRBD1,-,CASSARDRGNYEQYF,TGTGCCAGCAGCGCCCGGGACAGGGGGAACTACGAGCAGTACTTC
TRBV9,TRBJ2-3,TRBD2,-,CASSVGTSGGYTDTQYF,TGTGCCAGCAGCGTAGGGACTAGCGGGGGGTACACAGATACGCAGTATTTT
TRBV12-3/TRBV12-4,TRBJ1-1,-,many,CASRSQGLTEAFF,TGTGCCAGCAGATCCCAGGGGCTGACTGAAGCTTTCTTT
TRBV10-3,TRBJ2-5,TRBD1,few,CAISESGTGGEETQYF,TGTGCCATCAGTGAGTCAGGGACAGGGGGCGAAGAGACCCAGTACTTC
TRBV12-5,TRBJ2-1,TRBD1,-,CASGPTDRAYNEQFF,TGTGCTAGTGGTCCAACTGACAGGGCGTACAATGAGCAGTTCTTC
TRBV5-6,TRBJ1-2,-,-,CASSEDSNYGYTF,TGTGCCAGCAGCGAGGACAGTAACTATGGCTACACCTTC
TRBV28,TRBJ1-5,-,few,CASGAGGWHF,TGTGCCAGCGGTGCGGGAGGTTGGCATTTT
TRBV5-1,TRBJ1-2,-,-,CASSLGQVDRQGYTF,TGCGCCAGCAGCTTGGGGCAGGTGGACCGCCAAGGCTACACCTTC
TRBV2,TRBJ1-1,-,-,CASSTGKNTEAFF,TGTGCCAGCAGTACCGGGAAGAACACTGAAGCTTTCTTT
TRBV6-1,TRBJ2-1,TRBD2,many,CASTDGTSGTGDNEQFF,TGTGCCAGCACCGACGGGACTAGCGGGACAGGGGACAATGAGCAGTTCTTC
TRBV12-3/TRBV12-4,TRBJ2-1,TRBD1,many,CASSPGQGYNNEQFF,TGTGCCAGCAGCCCCGGACAGGGATACAACAATGAGCAGTTCTTC
TRBV5-1,TRBJ2-3,-,-,CASSENPGTDTQYF,TGCGCCAGCAGCGAAAACCCCGGGACAGATACGCAGTATTTT
TRBV10-3,TRBJ2-7,TRBD1,-,CAIAPTGENEQYF,TGTGCCATCGCCCCGACAGGGGAGAACGAGCAGTACTTC
TRBV7-2,TRBJ2-1,-,-,CASSLRRLGWRNEQFF,TGTGCCAGCAGCTTACGGCGACTAGGGTGGCGCAATGAGCAGTTCTTC
TRBV3-1,TRBJ2-7,TRBD1,-,CASSQVGEGAVLYEQYF,TGTGCCAGCAGCCAAGTTGGTGAGGGGGCAGTTTTGTACGAGCAGTACTTC
TRBV2,TRBJ1-1,-,-,CASMTAPEAFF,TGTGCCAGCATGACTGCACCTGAAGCTTTCTTT
TRBV6-9,TRBJ2-7,-,-,CASSYCHYPYEQYF,TGTGCCAGCAGTTATTGCCATTATCCCTACGAGCAGTACTTC
TRBV15,TRBJ2-1,-,-,CATSRGQGLEQFF,TGTGCCACCAGCAGAGGCCAAGGACTAGAGCAGTTCTTC
TRBV29-1,TRBJ1-5,-,many,CSAQRGSNQPQHF,TGCAGCGCCCAGAGGGGGAGCAATCAGCCCCAGCATTTT
TRBV27,TRBJ2-5,-,few,CASRPTSPEETQYF,TGTGCCAGCAGACCGACCTCGCCCGAAGAGACCCAGTACTTC
TRBV5-6,TRBJ2-2,-,once,CASSLHSSRQLNTGELFF,TGTGCCAGCAGCTTGCATTCTTCGAGGCAGCTGAACACCGGGGAGCTGTTTTTT
TRBV20-1,TRBJ1-4,-,-,CSASGGRSEKLFF,TGCAGTGCTAGCGGGGGGAGGAGTGAAAAACTGTTTTTT
TRBV9,TRBJ2-1,-,few,CASSAGGQGGHEQFF,TGTGCCAGCAGCGCAGGAGGGCAGGGTGGCCATGAGCAGTTCTTC
TRBV6-2/TRBV6-3,TRBJ2-1,TRBD2,few,CASSYRSGLDIEQFF,TGTGCCAGCAGTTACCGATCGGGACTAGACATTGAGCAGTTCTTC
TRBV9,TRBJ1-1,-,few,CASSPLRLEGDTEAFF,TGTGCCAGCAGTCCTCTGAGGCTTGAGGGGGACACTGAAGCTTTCTTT
TRBV11-2,TRBJ2-1,TRBD2,few,CASSPVSGRAGNEQFF,TGTGCCAGCAGCCCCGTTAGCGGGAGGGCCGGGAATGAGCAGTTCTTC
TRBV10-3,TRBJ2-2,TRBD1,few,CAIRGQGYGELFF,TGTGCCATCAGGGGACAGGGGTACGGGGAGCTGTTTTTT
TRBV5-1,TRBJ1-6,-,many,CASSLIGRPAYNSPLHF,TGCGCCAGCAGCTTGATCGGCCGCCCGGCTTATAATTCACCCCTCCACTTT
TRBV20-1,TRBJ2-3,TRBD2,few,CSARRREGGDTQYF,TGCAGTGCTAGAAGGCGGGAGGGAGGAGATACGCAGTATTTT
TRBV12-3/TRBV12-4,TRBJ2-1,-,-,CASTPRGAGETVRQFF,TGTGCCAGCACCCCCAGGGGGGCGGGAGAGACGGTTAGGCAGTTCTTC
TRBV7-9,TRBJ2-5,-,few,CASNRGSTRETQYF,TGTGCCAGCAACCGAGGGTCCACCCGGGAGACCCAGTACTTC
TRBV11-3,TRBJ2-7,TRBD2,-,CASSSRGGRTSYEQYF,TGTGCCAGCAGCTCTCGGGGGGGGAGAACCTCCTACGAGCAGTACTTC
TRBV12-3/TRBV12-4,TRBJ1-2,-,-,CASSQGWANYGYTF,TGTGCCAGCAGTCAAGGGTGGGCGAACTATGGCTACACCTTC
TRBV5-6,TRBJ2-2,-,-,CASSLDSGLNTGELFF,TGTGCCAGCAGCTTAGATAGCGGCCTGAACACCGGGGAGCTGTTTTTT
TRBV20-1,TRBJ2-7,-,-,CSARQVLGSLEQYF,TGCAGTGCTAGACAGGTCCTCGGTTCCTTGGAGCAGTACTTC
TRBV20-1,TRBJ2-7,TRBD2,few,CSARGLSGGRAYEQYF,TGCAGTGCTAGAGGTCTTAGCGGGGGCCGGGCCTACGAGCAGTACTTC
TRBV5-6,TRBJ2-5,-,few,CASSWGTLETQYF,TGTGCCAGCAGCTGGGGGACCCTAGAGACCCAGTACTTC
TRBV4-3,TRBJ2-1,-,-,CASSQENRGQQFF,TGCGCCAGCAGCCAAGAAAATCGAGGCCAGCAGTTCTTC
TRBV6-1,TRBJ2-5,-,few,CAAERYYQETQYF,TGTGCCGCGGAGCGGTACTACCAAGAGACCCAGTACTTC
TRBV7-9,TRBJ2-7,-,few,CASSNRRTKYEQYF,TGTGCCAGCAGCAACCGACGGACGAAATACGAGCAGTACTTC
TRBV20-1,TRBJ1-1,-,many,CSARIQRTEAFF,TGCAGTGCTAGAATACAGCGGACTGAAGCTTTCTTT
TRBV20-1,TRBJ2-1,-,-,CSANTLVGSSYNEQFF,TGCAGTGCCAACACCCTGGTTGGAAGCTCCTACAATGAGCAGTTCTTC
TRBV12-3/TRBV12-4,TRBJ1-1,-,many,CASSSQDRNTEAFF,TGTGCCAGCAGTTCCCAGGACAGGAACACTGAAGCTTTCTTT
TRBV12-3/TRBV12-4,TRBJ1-5,-,few,CASSRGAQPQHF,TGTGCCAGCAGTAGAGGGGCTCAGCCCCAGCATTTT
TRBV7-9,TRBJ2-5,-,-,CASSLVGTPQETQYF,TGTGCCAGCAGCTTAGTTGGGACGCCTCAAGAGACCCAGTACTTC
TRBV28,TRBJ1-5,TRBD1,few,CASSLLQGGNQPQHF,TGTGCCAGCAGTCTCCTACAGGGGGGCAATCAGCCCCAGCATTTT
TRBV2,TRBJ2-7,TRBD1,-,CASSVEGTGYEQYF,TGTGCCAGCAGTGTCGAAGGGACAGGCTACGAGCAGTACTTC
TRBV6-2/TRBV6-3,TRBJ2-5,TRBD2,many,CASSQTSGSETQYF,TGTGCCAGCAGTCAGACTAGCGGGAGTGAGACCCAGTACTTC
TRBV18,TRBJ2-3,-,-,CASSPRLAADTQYF,TGTGCCAGCTCACCACGCCTAGCCGCAGATACGCAGTATTTT
TRBV12-3/TRBV12-4,TRBJ2-1,-,-,CASNSVTYNEQFF,TGTGCCAGCAACAGTGTTACCTACAATGAGCAGTTCTTC
TRBV7-9,TRBJ2-3,-,-,CASSLEQNTDTQYF,TGTGCCAGCAGCTTGGAACAGAACACAGATACGCAGTATTTT
TRBV12-3/TRBV12-4,TRBJ2-2,-,-,CASRLGSDTGELFF,TGTGCCAGCAGACTCGGCAGCGACACCGGGGAGCTGTTTTTT
TRBV19,TRBJ2-5,-,few,CASSIRRQETQYF,TGTGCCAGTAGTATTAGGCGGCAAGAGACCCAGTACTTC
TRBV12-3/TRBV12-4,TRBJ2-3,TRBD1,-,CASSFDRVIRDTQYF,TGTGCCAGCAGTTTTGACAGGGTGATTAGAGATACGCAGTATTTT
TRBV29-1,TRBJ2-1,-,-,CTGLFLTDEQFF,TGCACGGGACTCTTTTTGACTGATGAGCAGTTCTTC
TRBV7-2,TRBJ2-3,TRBD2,-,CASSLSPGLAGTDTQYF,TGTGCCAGCAGCTTATCTCCGGGACTAGCGGGCACAGATACGCAGTATTTT
TRBV4-1,TRBJ2-1,-,-,CASSQDLGGKGSYNEQFF,TGCGCCAGCAGCCAGGATCTAGGAGGCAAGGGCTCCTACAATGAGCAGTTCTTC